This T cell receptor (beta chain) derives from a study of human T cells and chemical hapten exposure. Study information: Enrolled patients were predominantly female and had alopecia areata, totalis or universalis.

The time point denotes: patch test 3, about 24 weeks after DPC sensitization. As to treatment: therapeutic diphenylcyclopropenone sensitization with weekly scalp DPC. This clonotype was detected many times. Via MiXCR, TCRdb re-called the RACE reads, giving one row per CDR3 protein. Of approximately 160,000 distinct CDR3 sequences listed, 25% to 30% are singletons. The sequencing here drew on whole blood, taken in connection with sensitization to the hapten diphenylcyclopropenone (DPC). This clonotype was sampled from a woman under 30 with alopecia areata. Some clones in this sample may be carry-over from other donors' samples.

The CDR3 DNA reads as TGCAGTGCTAGAGAGGGCAGAGACCGCTATGGCTACACCTTC. It translates to CSAREGRDRYGYTF. The chain uses TRBV20-1 and TRBJ1-2; no firm D call. With 0 bases removed from V and 4 bases from J, the gap between germline ends came to 12 bases. The CDR3 is 14 amino acids. Per germline, CDR1 DFQATT and CDR2 SNEGSKA (reference sequence).